Below are 21 T cell receptor beta chains sequenced from a single sample in a study of molecular identifiers for immune sequencing clone quantification. TCRdb passed the PCR reads through MiXCR, listing each CDR3 protein once. The sample lists fewer than 350,000 distinct CDR3 sequences, about a fifth occurring once. The material sequenced was naive CD8+ T cells from blood, with Jurkat cell RNA spiked in. Subset given: FACS-sorted CD8+CD4-CCR7+CD45RA+ naive T cells. All receptors come from a human donor in good health. Some libraries in this study had Jurkat cell RNA spiked in.

Points on this clonotype: A much larger clone differs from this one at a single base, so this may be a read error. The V gene is TRBV12-3 or TRBV12-4, the J gene TRBJ2-7; 10 bases map to TRBD2. The CDR3 consists of 14 residues. For the CDR3, the DNA is TGTGCCAGCAGTTCAGGACTAGCGGAATACGAGCGGTACTTC. Amino acids: CASSSGLAEYERYF.

This clonotype has ten or more counts. V gene TRBV27 combines with J gene TRBJ1-2; weak D call: TRBD1 (5 bases). Germline loops: CDR1 MNHEY, CDR2 SMNVEV (reference sequence). Trimming took off 6 bases at V and 5 bases at J, with 22 bases between the two ends. CDR3 length equals 16 residues. CDR3 amino acids: CASRERGRGVEYGYTF. As DNA, the CDR3 is TGTGCCAGCAGGGAGAGGGGCCGGGGGGTTGAATATGGCTACACCTTC.

This clonotype was seen a few times. Because the CDR3's place on the DNA is in doubt, the DNA is left out and the CDR3 is given as listed by TCRdb. The rearrangement links TRBV28 to TRBJ2-6; the table's D call, TRBD1, has no DNA check behind it. The CDR3 is 15 residues long, counting both termini. Looked up from germline, CDR1 is MDHEN and CDR2 is SYDVKM. The CDR3 loop reads CASSPWGSGANVQTF.

The V gene is TRBV7-9, the J gene TRBJ2-2, with TRBD2 identical over 12 bases. After removal of 4 bases from V and 3 bases from J, the junction contained 15 bases not matched to a gene. Germline CDR1 reads SEHNR; CDR2 reads FQNEAQ (reference sequence). The CDR3 covers 20 residues. Written as DNA, the CDR3 is TGTGCCAGCAGCTCCAAGGGACTAGCGGGCCCCCACGCGGACACCGGGGAGCTGTTTTTT. Its translation: CASSSKGLAGPHADTGELFF. The full variable domain, rest sourced from reference TRBV7-9 and TRBJ2-2, is DTGVSQNPRHKITKRGQNVTFRCDPISEHNRLYWYRQTLGQGPEFLTYFQNEAQLEKSRLLSDRFSAERPKGSFSTLEIQRTEQGDSAMYLCASSSKGLAGPHADTGELFFGEGSRLTVL.

This clonotype was seen ten or more times. The V and J genes are TRBV20-1 and TRBJ2-4, with D perhaps matching TRBD2 (7 bases). This CDR3 is 16 amino acids long. Trimming left V 1 base short and J 9 bases short, with 22 bases between. CDR1 is DFQATT, CDR2 SNEGSKA, per germline (reference sequence). The CDR3 DNA reads TGCAGTGCTAGAGCGGGGCGGGGAGGGGGTTTGGTCATTCAGTACTTC. Protein sequence: CSARAGRGGGLVIQYF.

This clonotype was found a few times. The V and J genes are TRBV4-3 and TRBJ2-7, with 8 bases that match TRBD1. This CDR3 region has 16 residues. J gave up 3 bases and V 4 bases, and 11 bases lay outside the gene matches. From germline, CDR1 is LGHNA and CDR2 YSLEER. CDR3 in DNA: TGCGCCAGCAGCCTACTTCGGACAGGGAACCTCTACGAGCAGTACTTC. Its translation is CASSLLRTGNLYEQYF.

This clonotype occurred many times. The rearrangement links TRBV20-1 to TRBJ2-3; D not certain. Between the trimmed V and J ends, which lost 5 bases and 5 bases, there was a span of 23 bases. Germline-derived CDR1 and CDR2 are DFQATT and SNEGSKA (reference sequence). There are 16 residues in the CDR3. The chain's CDR3 is CSARSRQLLQLDTQYF. The CDR3 DNA follows: TGCAGTGCTCGCTCCAGGCAACTCCTTCAATTAGATACGCAGTATTTT.

This chain joins TRBV11-2 and TRBJ2-7; TRBD2 is a possible D gene (5 bases). CDR1 and CDR2 (germline): SGHAT, FQNNGV. This CDR3 has 13 amino acids. V lost 1 base and J lost 5, with 9 bases in between. The CDR3 spells CASSLGYGDEQYF. The CDR3 coding sequence is TGTGCCAGCAGCTTAGGATACGGGGACGAGCAGTACTTC.

As to this clonotype: A much larger clone is a single base away; this may be a read error. The chain uses TRBV20-1 and TRBJ1-2, with D perhaps TRBD1 (5 bases). V was shortened by 3 bases and J by 1 base, with 15 bases between the two germline ends. The CDR3 consists of 15 residues. CDR1 and CDR2 (germline): DFQATT, SNEGSKA (reference sequence). The CDR3 DNA reads TGCAGTGCTAGCCGGGACGGCCTGTTTAACTATGGCTACACCTTC. It yields the protein CSASRDGLFNYGYTF.

This clonotype has ten or more counts. The chain employs TRBV4-1 and TRBJ1-1, with 12 nucleotides matching TRBD1. V dropped 2 bases and J dropped 4; count of bases not matched to a gene: 8. Germline V gives CDR1 MGHRA, CDR2 YSYEKL. CDR3 length: 17 amino acids. The CDR3 sequence is CASSQPGQGAFGTEAFF. The CDR3 DNA follows: TGCGCCAGCAGCCAACCGGGACAGGGGGCTTTTGGCACTGAAGCTTTCTTT.

This clonotype was seen repeatedly, ten times or more. The chain uses TRBV13 and TRBJ1-1; D is ambiguous. V was clipped by 2 bases and J by 8 bases, with 6 bases between them. Germline assignment: CDR1 PRHDT and CDR2 FYEKMQ (reference sequence). This CDR3 has 11 residues. The CDR3 sequence is CASSLNQEAFF. CDR3 nucleotide sequence: TGTGCCAGCAGCTTAAACCAAGAAGCTTTCTTT. Together with reference TRBV13 and TRBJ1-1, the CDR3 gives the full variable domain: AAGVIQSPRHLIKEKRETATLKCYPIPRHDTVYWYQQGPGQDPQFLISFYEKMQSDKGSIPDRFSAQQFSDYHSELNMSSLELGDSALYFCASSLNQEAFFGQGTRLTVV.

This clonotype has at least ten counts. This chain joins TRBV27 and TRBJ1-2; D unresolved. Looked up from germline, CDR1 is MNHEY and CDR2 is SMNVEV (reference sequence). V was cut by 5 bases and J by 0 bases, with 10 bases left in between. CDR3 length equals 14 residues. DNA of the CDR3: TGTGCCAGCAGTCCGACAAGTACTAACTATGGCTACACCTTC. This encodes CASSPTSTNYGYTF.

This clonotype was recorded at least ten times. The chain joins TRBV7-9 to TRBJ2-7, with TRBD2 identical over 9 bases. CDR1 is SEHNR and CDR2 is FQNEAQ in the germline V gene (reference sequence). This CDR3 spans 15 amino acids. J lost 10 bases, V lost 1 base, and 11 bases had no gene match. Here the CDR3 reads CASSLGLGLAPRQYF. The DNA for the CDR3 is TGTGCCAGCAGCTTAGGGTTGGGACTAGCACCGAGACAGTACTTC.

Note on this clonotype: The junction differs from germline at one of its ends, possibly a read error. The V and J genes are TRBV15 and TRBJ2-6; 8 nucleotides line up with TRBD1. The CDR3 consists of 17 residues. The V gene's germline CDR1 is LNHNV and CDR2 YYDKDF (reference sequence). The CDR3, as DNA: TGTGCCGCCAGCAGGGGGGACAGGTCGCGTGGGGCCAACGTCCTGACTTTC. Amino acid sequence: CAASRGDRSRGANVLTF.

This clonotype occurred a few times. The CDR3 DNA sequence: TGTGCCAGCAGCCCCGGTAGTGGGGAATTGAATGGAAACACCATATATTTT. It codes for CASSPGSGELNGNTIYF. The genes are TRBV7-9 and TRBJ1-3; D unresolved. V was cut by 5 bases and J by 3 bases, with 20 bases left in between. This CDR3 comprises 17 residues. Germline values: CDR1 SEHNR, CDR2 FQNEAQ (reference sequence).

This clonotype has a count of ten or more. This chain links TRBV12-3 or TRBV12-4 with TRBJ2-5, with D perhaps TRBD1 (5 bases). With 1 base removed from V and 5 bases from J, the gap between germline ends came to 23 bases. The CDR3 covers 18 residues. CDR3 region: CASSLVDSRAEFSETQYF. Written as DNA, the CDR3 is TGTGCCAGCAGTTTAGTAGACTCCAGGGCTGAATTTTCGGAGACCCAGTACTTC.

The gene calls are TRBV6-2 or TRBV6-3 and TRBJ2-7; the match to TRBD1 covers 7 bases. Per the germline V gene, CDR1 is MNHEY and CDR2 is SVGEGT. CDR3 size: 14 residues. V dropped 6 bases and J dropped 3; count of bases not matched to a gene: 8. The CDR3 protein is CASSRDRRGYEQYF. CDR3 DNA sequence: TGTGCCAGCAGCCGGGACAGAAGGGGCTACGAGCAGTACTTC.

The CDR3: CASSFNWNQNTGELFF. The CDR3 nucleotides are TGTGCCAGCAGTTTCAATTGGAATCAAAACACCGGGGAGCTGTTTTTT. This chain uses TRBV27 with TRBJ2-2; D uncertain. The CDR3 has 16 amino acids. Trimming stripped 3 bases from V and 2 bases from J, with 13 bases between. Germline loops: CDR1 MNHEY, CDR2 SMNVEV (reference sequence).

This clonotype was observed at least ten times. This chain's CDR3 is CASDLTDQETQYF. CDR3 sequence (DNA): TGTGCCAGCGATCTTACAGACCAAGAGACCCAGTACTTC. The chain couples TRBV2 to TRBJ2-5; D gene uncertain. Germline loops: CDR1 SNHLY, CDR2 FYNNEI. Trimming removed 8 bases at V and 0 bases at J, with 10 bases between. The CDR3 length is 13 residues.

Ten or more counts support this clonotype. V usage is TRBV4-3 and J usage is TRBJ1-1; D is possibly TRBD1 (6 bases). Germline CDR1 LGHNA, CDR2 YSLEER. V lost 3 bases and J lost 4, with 18 bases in between. This CDR3 has 16 residues. CDR3 in amino acids: CASSQVFMGAGTEAFF. Here the CDR3 DNA reads TGCGCCAGCAGCCAGGTTTTTATGGGGGCTGGCACTGAAGCTTTCTTT.

A few counts support this clonotype. This chain joins TRBV20-1 and TRBJ2-1; 7 bases fit TRBD2. CDR1 is DFQATT and CDR2 is SNEGSKA in the germline V gene (reference sequence). The CDR3 contains 14 residues. The V segment lost 5 bases and the J segment 5 bases; nucleotides outside the gene matches: 9. The chain's CDR3 is CSAPLGGRDNEQFF. The CDR3 region has the DNA TGCAGTGCTCCACTTGGCGGGAGAGACAATGAGCAGTTCTTC.